This T cell receptor beta chain was profiled in a study of beta chain features in type 1 diabetes. Study outcomes and limitations: VDJ junctions from type 1 diabetes patients carried fewer insertions and larger deletions. The naive, central memory and Treg TCRB repertoires looked more alike in patients than they did in healthy donors. In all four CD4+ subsets, TCRB CDR3 length was significantly, moderately reduced in type 1 diabetes.

Central memory, naive, regulatory and stem cell-like memory CD4+ cells were sorted by CD45RO/CCR7/CD25/CD127/CD95/CD27. Notes on this clone: Its antigen is still unknown.

The junction had 4 bases not matched to a gene; V was cut back by 3 bases and J by 6 bases. Germline V gene sequence: CDR1 KGHSH, CDR2 LQKENI. This CDR3 region has 16 residues. Every isolated RNA sample was fully reverse transcribed, so sequencing captured expressed TCRB transcripts. Each sample of naive, central memory or regulatory T cells had, on average, around 3.3 million reads. Only in-frame clones appear in the TCRdb table, and some are missing; sequencing was by immunoSEQ multiplex PCR. The repertoire holds 600,000 or so clones, with approximately 13% as singletons. The genes are TRBV18 and TRBJ1-6; 11 nucleotides align to TRBD1. Sequences were obtained from naive CD4+ T cells from blood. The TCR comes from a man younger than 40 with type 1 diabetes. CDR3 coding DNA: TGTGCCAGCTCACCCCCGGGACAGGGGGTTAATTCACCCCTCCACTTT. Translated, it gives CASSPPGQGVNSPLHF.